This TCR beta chain is from a study of blood T cells in healthy people across ages. CDR3 size: 17 residues. Germline trimming cut 5 bases from V and 6 bases from J; bases unmatched to any gene: 12. For the second PCR, which ran for about 7 to 11 cycles, a sample-barcoded 5' primer and a J-beta primer mix were used. MiXCR, applied by TCRdb to the 5' RACE reads, yields one record per CDR3 protein. Altogether approximately 1,000,000 distinct CDR3 sequences are present, 35% to 50% being singletons, with the ten largest covering under 20%. Sequenced sample: blood. This sequence originates from a woman aged 55-75 years in good health. The chain joins TRBV12-3 or TRBV12-4 to TRBJ2-4, with 11 bases lining up with TRBD2. CDR3 bases: TGTGCCAGCAGTGCCCCCGGGACTAGCGGTTTGGGAAACATTCAGTACTTC. The encoded protein is CASSAPGTSGLGNIQYF.